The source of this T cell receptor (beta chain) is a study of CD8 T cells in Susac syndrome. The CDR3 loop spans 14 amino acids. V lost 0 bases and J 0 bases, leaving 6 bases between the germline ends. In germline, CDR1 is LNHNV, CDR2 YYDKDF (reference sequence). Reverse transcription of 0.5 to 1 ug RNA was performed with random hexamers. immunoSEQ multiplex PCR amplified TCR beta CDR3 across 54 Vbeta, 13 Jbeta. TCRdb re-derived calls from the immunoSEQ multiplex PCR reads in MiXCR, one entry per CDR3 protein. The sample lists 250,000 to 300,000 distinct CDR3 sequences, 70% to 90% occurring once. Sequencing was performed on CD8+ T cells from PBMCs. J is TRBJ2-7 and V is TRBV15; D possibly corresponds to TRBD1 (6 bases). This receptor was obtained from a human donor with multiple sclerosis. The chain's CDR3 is CATSRDRGSYEQYF. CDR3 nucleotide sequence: TGTGCCACCAGCAGAGACAGGGGCTCCTACGAGCAGTACTTC. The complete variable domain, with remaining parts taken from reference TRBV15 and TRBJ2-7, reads DAMVIQNPRYQVTQFGKPVTLSCSQTLNHNVMYWYQQKSSQAPKLLFHYYDKDFNNEADTPDNFQSRRPNTSFCFLDIRSPGLGDTAMYLCATSRDRGSYEQYFGPGTRLTVT.